The 24 T cell receptor beta chains below were found in one sample sequenced in a study of blood T cell repertoires in COVID-19. TCRdb keeps only in-frame clones here, not all; method: immunoSEQ multiplex PCR. The table lists 150,000 or so clones, about 83% of them singletons. Specimen: peripheral blood. Receptors originate from a woman aged 60-75 years with COVID-19, enrolled during active disease.

The chain employs TRBV6-5 and TRBJ1-5; 8 bases are a match to TRBD1. V was clipped by 6 bases and J by 2 bases; unmatched bases: 6. This CDR3 region has 15 residues. Germline CDR1 MNHEY, CDR2 SVGAGI. The CDR3 DNA is TGTGCCAGCAGCCGCGGGACAGGCGGCAATCAGCCCCAGCATTTT. Amino acids: CASSRGTGGNQPQHF.

The CDR3 loop is CSARRTGELFF. Here the CDR3 DNA reads TGCAGTGCTAGGAGGACCGGGGAGCTGTTTTTT. V gene TRBV20-1 combines with J gene TRBJ2-2; no clear D. V shed 3 bases and J shed 5 bases, with 4 bases lying between them. The V gene's germline CDR1 is DFQATT and CDR2 SNEGSKA (reference sequence). This CDR3 spans 11 amino acids.

This clone was detected many times. The genes are TRBV6-5 and TRBJ2-7; 8 positions agree with TRBD1. This CDR3 is built from 14 residues. V lost 6 bases and J lost 6; bases outside the gene matches: 10. From germline, CDR1 is MNHEY and CDR2 SVGAGI. The CDR3 coding sequence is TGTGCCAGCAGCCTTACCGGACAGGGTAGCGAGCAGTACGTC. The encoded protein is CASSLTGQGSEQYV.

The rearrangement joins TRBV6-1 to TRBJ1-4, with a tentative D call TRBD1 (6 bases). CDR1 and CDR2 from the germline V gene are MNHNS and SASEGT. Trimming cost V 3 bases and J 5 bases, with 16 bases left between them. The CDR3 length is 16 residues. The CDR3 loop reads CASSDLGQWQNEKLFF. For the CDR3, the DNA is TGTGCCAGCAGTGACTTAGGACAGTGGCAGAATGAAAAACTGTTTTTT.

The rearrangement uses TRBV7-9 and TRBJ1-3; D ambiguous. Germline-derived CDR1 and CDR2 are SEHNR and FQNEAQ (reference sequence). V was shortened by 0 bases and J by 4 bases, with 10 bases between the two germline ends. The CDR3 covers 15 residues. The CDR3 DNA sequence: TGTGCCAGCAGCTTAGCGGGCCCGAAAGGAAACACCATATATTTT. Translating gives CASSLAGPKGNTIYF.

This chain uses TRBV19 with TRBJ1-5; D unclear. Per germline, CDR1 LNHDA and CDR2 SQIVND (reference sequence). The CDR3 is 17 residues long. The germline V and J ends were trimmed by 3 bases and 0 bases, with 15 bases remaining between them. The CDR3 is CASSIKEKSYSNQPQHF. In nucleotides, the CDR3 is TGTGCCAGTAGTATCAAAGAGAAGTCCTATAGCAATCAGCCCCAGCATTTT.

CDR3 region: CASQSGVTGTREELFF. CDR3 bases: TGTGCTAGTCAATCGGGGGTAACGGGAACTCGGGAGGAGCTGTTTTTT. The gene calls are TRBV12-5 and TRBJ2-2; possibly TRBD2 for D (6 bases). The V end lost 8 bases, the J end lost 10 bases, and 26 bases lay between the germline ends. Looked up from germline, CDR1 is LGHNT and CDR2 is FRNRAP. The length of the CDR3 is 16 residues. Drawing the rest from reference TRBV12-5 and TRBJ2-2, the complete variable domain is DARVTQTPRHKVTEMGQEVTMRCQPILGHNTVFWYRQTMMQGLELLAYFRNRAPLDDSGMPKDRFSAEMPDATLATLKIQPSEPRDSAVYFCASQSGVTGTREELFFGEGSRLTVL.

The V and J genes are TRBV4-1 and TRBJ1-2; 8 nucleotides line up with TRBD1. This CDR3 is built from 16 residues. Germline CDR1 and CDR2: MGHRA and YSYEKL. The trim removed 0 bases at V and 7 bases at J, leaving 10 bases unmatched. The CDR3 here is CASSQETLQGVAGYTF. In DNA, the CDR3 is TGCGCCAGCAGCCAAGAAACTCTACAGGGGGTGGCTGGCTACACCTTC.

The V call is TRBV10-2, the J call TRBJ2-1; no definite D call. The V gene's germline CDR1 is WSHSY and CDR2 SAAADI. V shed 7 bases and J shed 9 bases, with 13 bases lying between them. The CDR3 has 12 amino acids. CDR3 sequence: CASNANYGEQFF. CDR3 DNA sequence: TGCGCCAGCAACGCCAACTACGGTGAGCAGTTCTTC.

The chain carries TRBV6-2 or TRBV6-3 and TRBJ2-2; 10 bases line up with TRBD2. The CDR3 is 17 residues long. Trimming removed 1 base from V and 3 bases from J; junction bases left unmatched: 5. CDR1 is MNHEY, CDR2 SVGEGT, per germline. In DNA form, the CDR3 reads TGTGCCAGCAGTTACTACCTAGCGGGAGCCTACACCGGGGAGCTGTTTTTT. Protein product: CASSYYLAGAYTGELFF.

This clone was seen a handful of times. The chain joins TRBV5-1 to TRBJ1-2, with no clear D. Germline assignment: CDR1 SGHRS and CDR2 YFSETQ. The CDR3 spans 13 residues. The germline V and J ends were trimmed by 0 bases and 4 bases, with 7 bases remaining between them. The CDR3 loop reads CASSLADIYGYTF. CDR3 nucleotide sequence: TGCGCCAGCAGCTTGGCCGACATCTATGGCTACACCTTC.

This clone occurred a few times. V gene TRBV6-5 combines with J gene TRBJ1-2, with D tentatively TRBD1 (6 bases). Germline lookup yields CDR1 MNHEY and CDR2 SVGAGI. This CDR3 is 12 amino acids long. V lost 4 bases, J lost 7 bases, and 10 bases lay in between. The CDR3 here is CASSSQGSGYTF. The CDR3 nucleotides read TGTGCCAGCAGTTCACAGGGTTCTGGCTACACCTTC.

The J gene is TRBJ1-3, the V gene TRBV13; 8 bases agree with TRBD1. Germline CDR1 and CDR2: PRHDT and FYEKMQ (reference sequence). CDR3 length: 16 amino acids. J gave up 1 base and V 3 bases, and 5 bases lay outside the gene matches. CDR3 in amino acids: CASSLGTGRSGNTIYF. As DNA, the CDR3 is TGTGCCAGCAGCTTGGGGACAGGTCGGTCTGGAAACACCATATATTTT.

This clone appeared once. V and J are TRBV9 and TRBJ2-1; D is uncertain. This CDR3 has 14 amino acids. Germline V gives CDR1 SGDLS, CDR2 YYNGEE. Trimming cost V 4 bases and J 1 base, with 9 bases left between them. CDR3 region: CASSLSLSYNEQFF. The CDR3 nucleotides are TGTGCCAGCAGCCTTAGCTTATCCTACAATGAGCAGTTCTTC.

The CDR3: CASSGTDRAQETQYF. In nucleotides, the CDR3 is TGTGCCAGCAGTGGGACAGACAGGGCCCAAGAGACCCAGTACTTC. The chain couples TRBV2 to TRBJ2-5, with 7 bases aligning to TRBD1. After removal of 4 bases from V and 1 base from J, the junction contained 6 bases not matched to a gene. CDR1 and CDR2 from the germline V gene are SNHLY and FYNNEI. The length of the CDR3 is 15 residues.

The gene calls are TRBV9 and TRBJ2-1; D possibly corresponds to TRBD1 (6 bases). V was cut by 0 bases and J by 4 bases, with 11 bases left in between. Germline V gene lookup returns CDR1 SGDLS and CDR2 YYNGEE. This CDR3 has 15 residues. This CDR3 is CASSVEGDRYNEQFF. In nucleotides, the CDR3 is TGTGCCAGCAGCGTAGAGGGAGACAGGTACAATGAGCAGTTCTTC.

The chain carries TRBV5-1 and TRBJ1-1; no clear D. The germline V gene encodes CDR1 SGHRS and CDR2 YFSETQ. This CDR3 has 16 amino acids. V was trimmed by 4 bases and J by 0 bases, leaving 16 bases between them. The CDR3 spells CASSAWATAMNTEAFF. The DNA for the CDR3 is TGCGCCAGCAGCGCGTGGGCTACAGCAATGAACACTGAAGCTTTCTTT.

This clone came up a few times. The chain carries TRBV24-1 and TRBJ1-3; D might be TRBD1 (6 bases). From germline, CDR1 is KGHDR and CDR2 SFDVKD. The V end lost 0 bases, the J end lost 4 bases, and 18 bases lay between the germline ends. CDR3 length: 18 amino acids. The DNA of the CDR3 is TGTGCCACCAGTGATTTGCTAGGGGGTGGGGGCGCGGGAAACACCATATATTTT. Protein product: CATSDLLGGGGAGNTIYF.

This clone has only one observation. V usage is TRBV6-5 and J usage is TRBJ2-2; possibly TRBD1 for D (6 bases). The CDR3 is 14 amino acids. Germline lookup yields CDR1 MNHEY and CDR2 SVGAGI. Trimming pared 6 bases from V and 6 bases from J, leaving 14 bases between. The CDR3 sequence: CASRIGTMAGELFF. For the CDR3, the DNA is TGTGCCAGCAGAATCGGGACAATGGCCGGGGAGCTGTTTTTT.

The chain recombines TRBV7-9 with TRBJ1-2; D is possibly TRBD1 (6 bases). Trimming cost V 1 base and J 8 bases, with 23 bases left between them. This CDR3 has 17 residues. The germline CDR1 and CDR2 sequences are SEHNR and FQNEAQ (reference sequence). CDR3 DNA: TGTGCCAGCAGCTTAGTAGGCGGGCGGCAGGGGAAAGGCGGCTACACCTTC. Translated: CASSLVGGRQGKGGYTF.

The genes are TRBV4-1 and TRBJ2-5; TRBD2 matches at 9 bases. CDR1 is MGHRA, CDR2 YSYEKL, per germline. CDR3 length: 17 amino acids. The V gene end was trimmed by 0 bases and the J gene end by 5 bases; junction bases not matched to a gene: 10. CDR3 sequence (DNA): TGCGCCAGCAGCCAAGAACTCCGTCTAGCGGGGAGGGAGACCCAGTACTTC. It yields the protein CASSQELRLAGRETQYF.

This chain uses TRBV6-5 with TRBJ1-1; a possible D gene is TRBD1 (5 bases). The CDR3 covers 16 residues. CDR1 MNHEY and CDR2 SVGAGI come from the germline V gene. The V end lost 2 bases, the J end lost 2 bases, and 15 bases lay between the germline ends. Written as DNA, the CDR3 is TGTGCCAGCAGTTACCCGCGAGGCCAGGGAAACACTGAAGCTTTCTTT. This codes for CASSYPRGQGNTEAFF.

This chain uses TRBV7-3 with TRBJ1-1; D gene unclear. This CDR3 comprises 14 residues. The V end lost 4 bases, the J end lost 1 base, and 10 bases lay between the germline ends. Per germline, CDR1 SGHTA and CDR2 FQGTGA. This CDR3 is CASSSSPGNTEAFF. The CDR3 bases are TGTGCCAGCAGCTCCTCCCCGGGGAACACTGAAGCTTTCTTT.

The chain uses TRBV11-2 and TRBJ2-1; 9 bases line up with TRBD1. The germline gives CDR1 SGHAT, CDR2 FQNNGV. The CDR3 runs 15 residues. With V trimmed by 5 bases and J by 2 bases, 4 bases remained unmatched. CDR3 DNA: TGTGCCAGCAGCCTACACAGGGGGCCCTACAATGAGCAGTTCTTC. It encodes CASSLHRGPYNEQFF.